The 21 T cell receptor beta chains below all came from one sample that was sequenced in a study of blood T cells in healthy people across ages. Through a sample-barcoded 5' primer and a J-beta primer mix, a second PCR was run for roughly 6 to 12 cycles. MiXCR, run by TCRdb on the 5' RACE reads, gives a single entry per CDR3 protein. The sample carries about 730,000 distinct CDR3 sequences, around 40% recorded once. Specimen: blood. These receptors all come from a woman in her fifties or sixties in good health.

This chain connects TRBV9 to TRBJ2-5; 8 bases are a match to TRBD2. Germline CDR1 and CDR2: SGDLS and YYNGEE. CDR3 length: 17 residues. V gave up 4 bases and J gave up 3 bases; unmatched junction bases: 14. This CDR3 is CASSTSRGLAWEETQYF. In nucleotides, the CDR3 is TGTGCCAGCAGCACTTCCAGAGGACTAGCTTGGGAAGAGACCCAGTACTTC.

The V call is TRBV28, the J call TRBJ2-2, with 7 nucleotides matching TRBD1. The CDR3 length is 15 residues. Germline CDR1 MDHEN, CDR2 SYDVKM. The V and J ends lost 6 bases and 9 bases, in that order; junction bases with no gene match: 13. The CDR3 region is CASSEGGQGRRELFF. The CDR3 DNA is TGTGCCAGCAGCGAAGGGGGCCAGGGGCGAAGGGAGCTGTTTTTT.

The V and J genes are TRBV9 and TRBJ2-1, with 9 nucleotides matching TRBD2. The V gene's germline CDR1 is SGDLS and CDR2 YYNGEE. With 0 bases clipped from V and 4 bases from J, the junction kept 11 bases outside the gene matches. The CDR3 sequence is 18 residues long. The CDR3 spells CASSVGPCAGGLYNEQFF. The CDR3 nucleotides are TGTGCCAGCAGCGTAGGTCCCTGCGCGGGGGGGCTGTACAATGAGCAGTTCTTC.

In this sample, this clonotype turned up a few times. V usage is TRBV7-9 and J usage is TRBJ2-5; D uncertain. Germline V gene sequence: CDR1 SEHNR, CDR2 FQNEAQ (reference sequence). Between the trimmed V and J ends, which lost 1 base and 5 bases, there was a span of 14 bases. This CDR3 has 15 amino acids. The CDR3 reads CASSLELYIPETQYF. CDR3 nucleotide sequence: TGTGCCAGCAGCTTAGAGCTCTATATCCCGGAGACCCAGTACTTC.

The chain uses TRBV20-1 and TRBJ2-7; D is perhaps TRBD1 (5 bases). Looked up from germline, CDR1 is DFQATT and CDR2 is SNEGSKA (reference sequence). V lost 4 bases and J 7 bases, leaving 20 bases between the germline ends. The CDR3 runs to 14 residues. CDR3 coding DNA: TGCAGTGCTACGCCCCCTCAACAGGCTTATGAGCAGTACTTC. Encoded protein: CSATPPQQAYEQYF.

The chain has TRBV24-1 and TRBJ2-7; 7 bases fit TRBD2. CDR1 is KGHDR and CDR2 is SFDVKD in the germline V gene. Unmatched junction bases numbered 19, after V lost 5 bases and J lost 7 bases. This CDR3 is built from 17 residues. The CDR3 coding sequence is TGTGCCACCAGTGGAGAATCTGGGGGAGGGCCTGCGAATGAGCAGTACTTC. Encoded protein: CATSGESGGGPANEQYF.

This clonotype was recorded only once. This chain links TRBV18 with TRBJ1-6; D call uncertain. With 3 bases removed from V and 14 bases from J, the gap between germline ends came to 14 bases. Germline CDR1 reads KGHSH; CDR2 reads LQKENI. The CDR3 sequence is 13 residues long. The CDR3 sequence is CASSPSPRRALHF. The CDR3 DNA follows: TGTGCCAGCTCACCGTCCCCACGGAGGGCCCTCCACTTT.

The sample holds a few counts of this clonotype. The chain recombines TRBV6-1 with TRBJ2-5; a weak D match, TRBD1 (5 bases). The CDR3 runs to 14 residues. Trimming shortened V by 5 bases and J by 2 bases, and 12 bases separated the two germline ends. Per germline, CDR1 MNHNS and CDR2 SASEGT. The CDR3 DNA follows: TGTGCCAGCAGTACGCCCGACAGACAAGAGACCCAGTACTTC. It is translated as CASSTPDRQETQYF.

The chain recombines TRBV20-1 with TRBJ1-1; D not resolved. The V gene's germline CDR1 is DFQATT and CDR2 SNEGSKA (reference sequence). The V gene lost 6 bases and the J gene lost 6 bases, with 11 bases spanning the gap. This CDR3 has 11 amino acids. CDR3 bases: TGCAGTGCAGCAGTGGGTCCTGAAGCTTTCTTT. Its translation: CSAAVGPEAFF.

The V gene is TRBV6-2 or TRBV6-3, the J gene TRBJ1-1; 10 nucleotides match TRBD1. The trim removed 2 bases at V and 5 bases at J, leaving 5 bases unmatched. Germline CDR1 is MNHEY and CDR2 is SVGEGT. CDR3 length: 15 amino acids. The DNA of the CDR3 is TGTGCCAGCAGTTACCTACCGGACAGGGGGACTGAAGCTTTCTTT. Its translation: CASSYLPDRGTEAFF.

A few counts support this clonotype. The chain has TRBV6-6 and TRBJ2-5, with 10 bases lining up with TRBD2. The DNA end is a closer match to TRBJ2-7, so the J assignment may be wrong. The V gene's germline CDR1 is MNHNY and CDR2 SVGAGI (reference sequence). There are 16 residues in the CDR3. The CDR3 spells CASSYPTSGIRHEQYF. CDR3 nucleotide sequence: TGTGCCAGCAGTTACCCCACTAGCGGGATACGACACGAGCAGTACTTC.

V gene TRBV12-3 or TRBV12-4 combines with J gene TRBJ2-4, with 10 nucleotides matching TRBD2. The J call may be wrong; the DNA end is better matched by TRBJ2-5. This CDR3 contains 13 residues. The CDR3 nucleotides are TGTGCCGGCACCCCAGCGGGAGGGGGGACCCAGTACTTC. It translates to CAGTPAGGGTQYF.

This chain uses TRBV12-3 or TRBV12-4 with TRBJ2-4; D assignment may be TRBD1 or TRBD2 (6 bases each). CDR3 length: 21 residues. The germline V and J ends were trimmed by 4 bases and 1 base, with 29 bases remaining between them. The CDR3 coding sequence is TGTGCCAGCAGTTCGCCCCCCGGGGGCCCGAGGGGGGTTTGGGCCAAAAACATTCAGTACTTC. Translating it yields CASSSPPGGPRGVWAKNIQYF.

For the CDR3, the DNA is TGCGCCAGCAGCCAAGAGGGTGGGGCCCAGCCCTACGAGCAGTTCTTC. Translating it yields CASSQEGGAQPYEQFF. The V gene is TRBV4-3, the J gene TRBJ2-1, with D possibly TRBD1 on 5 matching bases. Per germline, CDR1 LGHNA and CDR2 YSLEER. The CDR3 extends over 16 amino acids. Trimming took 0 bases from V and 10 from J, leaving 19 bases between them.

Many counts were recorded for this clonotype. The chain uses TRBV5-5 and TRBJ2-7; 7 nucleotides align to TRBD1. The CDR3 sequence is 13 residues long. The ends lost 3 bases at V and 2 bases at J; junction bases unmatched: 2. Germline V gives CDR1 SGHKS, CDR2 YYEKEE (reference sequence). In nucleotides, the CDR3 is TGTGCCAGCAGCTCGGGACAGACCTACGAGCAGTACTTC. Residues: CASSSGQTYEQYF.

The chain's CDR3 is CASSEGQVVWPQHF. As DNA, the CDR3 is TGTGCCAGCAGTGAAGGGCAGGTGGTGTGGCCCCAGCATTTT. The chain joins TRBV6-1 to TRBJ1-5; D uncertain. V was cut by 1 base and J by 9 bases, with 13 bases left in between. The CDR3 length is 14 residues. Germline V lookup: CDR1 MNHNS, CDR2 SASEGT.

Regarding this clonotype: A read error may be the cause here, since a much bigger clone is one base away. The chain carries TRBV7-9 and TRBJ1-2; a possible D gene is TRBD1 (6 bases). The ends were cut back, 5 bases at V and 8 bases at J, with 18 bases in the middle. Germline values: CDR1 SEHNR, CDR2 FQNEAQ (reference sequence). The CDR3 runs 14 residues. The CDR3 sequence is CASSVEDPGEGYTF. The CDR3 nucleotides read TGTGCCAGCAGCGTAGAGGACCCAGGGGAGGGCTACACCTTC.

The chain couples TRBV7-9 to TRBJ1-6, with a weak D call TRBD1 (5 bases). Trimming left V 5 bases short and J 8 bases short, with 13 bases between. Germline V lookup: CDR1 SEHNR, CDR2 FQNEAQ (reference sequence). There are 14 residues in the CDR3. The CDR3 here is CASSPDRGDSPLHF. As DNA, the CDR3 is TGTGCCAGCAGCCCCGATAGAGGGGATTCACCCCTCCACTTT.

V is TRBV6-1 and J is TRBJ2-7; 9 nucleotides agree with TRBD2. CDR3 length: 14 residues. Unmatched junction bases numbered 6, after V lost 7 bases and J lost 2 bases. Germline values: CDR1 MNHNS, CDR2 SASEGT. This chain's CDR3 is CASNEAGGPYEQYF. For the CDR3, the DNA is TGTGCCAGCAACGAAGCGGGAGGACCCTACGAGCAGTACTTC.

About this clonotype itself: A read error is possible here, since a much larger clone lies one base away. The rearrangement links TRBV29-1 to TRBJ2-1, with TRBD2 identical over 10 bases. This CDR3 is 14 amino acids long. V was pared by 3 bases and J by 13 bases, with 12 bases of the junction left unmatched. Germline V CDR1 and CDR2: SQVTM, ANQGSEA. As DNA, the CDR3 is TGCAGCGTTGACCTAGCGGGAGACGTAGAGACCCAGTTCTTC. It translates to CSVDLAGDVETQFF.

In the case of this clonotype: Germline is not matched at one junction end, which may reflect a read error. V usage is TRBV9 and J usage is TRBJ1-5, with a tentative D call TRBD1 (6 bases). CDR1 is SGDLS and CDR2 is YYNGEE in the germline V gene. CDR3 length: 14 amino acids. The CDR3 region has the DNA TGTGCCAGCAGTGTAGACCCAGGGGTACAGCCCCAGCATTTT. It encodes CASSVDPGVQPQHF.